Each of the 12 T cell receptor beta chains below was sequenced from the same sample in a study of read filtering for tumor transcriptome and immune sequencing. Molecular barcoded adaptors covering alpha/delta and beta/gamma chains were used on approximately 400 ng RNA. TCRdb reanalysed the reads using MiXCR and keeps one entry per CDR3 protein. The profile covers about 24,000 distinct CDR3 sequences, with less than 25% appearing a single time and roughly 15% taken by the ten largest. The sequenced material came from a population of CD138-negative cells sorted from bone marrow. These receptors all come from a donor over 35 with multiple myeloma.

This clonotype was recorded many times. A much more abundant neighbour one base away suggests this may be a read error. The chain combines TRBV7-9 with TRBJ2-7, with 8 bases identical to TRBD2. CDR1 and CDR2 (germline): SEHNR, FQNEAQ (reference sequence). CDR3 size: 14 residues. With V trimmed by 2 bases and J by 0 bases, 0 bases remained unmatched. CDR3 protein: CASSLSGSSYEQYF. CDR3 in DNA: TGTGCCAGCAGCTTAAGCGGGAGCTCCTACGAGCAGTACTTC.

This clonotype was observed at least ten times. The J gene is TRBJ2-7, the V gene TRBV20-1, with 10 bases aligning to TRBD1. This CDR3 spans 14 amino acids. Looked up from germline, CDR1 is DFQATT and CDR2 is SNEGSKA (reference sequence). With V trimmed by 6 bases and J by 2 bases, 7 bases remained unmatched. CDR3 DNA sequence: TGCAGTGCCAAGGGACAGGGGCCCGCCTACGAGCAGTACTTC. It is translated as CSAKGQGPAYEQYF.

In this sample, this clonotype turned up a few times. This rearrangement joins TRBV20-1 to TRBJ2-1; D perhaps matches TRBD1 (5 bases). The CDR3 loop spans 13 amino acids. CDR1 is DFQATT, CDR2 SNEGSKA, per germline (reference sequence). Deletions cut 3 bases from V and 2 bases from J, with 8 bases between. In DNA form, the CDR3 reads TGCAGTGCTAGCGGACACACCTACAATGAGCAGTTCTTC. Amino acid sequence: CSASGHTYNEQFF.

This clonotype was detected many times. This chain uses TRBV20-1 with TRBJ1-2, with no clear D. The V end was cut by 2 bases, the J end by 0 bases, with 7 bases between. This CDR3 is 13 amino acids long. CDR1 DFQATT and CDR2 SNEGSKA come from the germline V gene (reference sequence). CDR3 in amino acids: CSARTGSNYGYTF. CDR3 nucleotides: TGCAGTGCTAGAACGGGATCTAACTATGGCTACACCTTC.

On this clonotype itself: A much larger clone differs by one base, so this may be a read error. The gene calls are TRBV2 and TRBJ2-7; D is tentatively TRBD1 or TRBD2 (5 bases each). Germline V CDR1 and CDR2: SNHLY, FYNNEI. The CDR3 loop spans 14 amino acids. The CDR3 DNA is TGTGCCGGCAGTGAAATGGGGGTTCCCTACGAGCAGTACTTC. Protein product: CAGSEMGVPYEQYF.

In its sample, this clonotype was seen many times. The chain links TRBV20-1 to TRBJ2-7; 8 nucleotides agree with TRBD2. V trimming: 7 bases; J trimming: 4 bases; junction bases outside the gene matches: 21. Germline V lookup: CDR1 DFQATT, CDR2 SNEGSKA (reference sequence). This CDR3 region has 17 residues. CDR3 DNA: TGCAGTGTTATCGGCTGGGGGGGTAGCGGGAACCAATACGAGCAGTACTTC. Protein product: CSVIGWGGSGNQYEQYF.

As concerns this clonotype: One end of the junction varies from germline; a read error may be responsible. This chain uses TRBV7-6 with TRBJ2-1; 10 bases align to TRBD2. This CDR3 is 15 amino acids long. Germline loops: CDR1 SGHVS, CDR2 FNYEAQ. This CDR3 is CASSIVLAGHNEQFF. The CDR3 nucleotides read TGTGCCAGCAGCATTGTACTAGCGGGGCACAATGAACAGTTCTTC. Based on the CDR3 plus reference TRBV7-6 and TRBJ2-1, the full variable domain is GAGVSQSPRYKVTKRGQDVALRCDPISGHVSLYWYRQALGQGPEFLTYFNYEAQQDKSGLPNDRFSAERPEGSISTLTIQRTEQRDSAMYRCASSIVLAGHNEQFFGPGTRLTVL.

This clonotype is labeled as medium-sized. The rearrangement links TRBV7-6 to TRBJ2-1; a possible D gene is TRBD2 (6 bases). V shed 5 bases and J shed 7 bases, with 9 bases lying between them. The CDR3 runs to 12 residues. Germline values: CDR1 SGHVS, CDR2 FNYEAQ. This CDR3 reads CASSQSGNEQFF. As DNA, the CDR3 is TGTGCCAGCAGCCAGAGCGGGAATGAGCAGTTCTTC.

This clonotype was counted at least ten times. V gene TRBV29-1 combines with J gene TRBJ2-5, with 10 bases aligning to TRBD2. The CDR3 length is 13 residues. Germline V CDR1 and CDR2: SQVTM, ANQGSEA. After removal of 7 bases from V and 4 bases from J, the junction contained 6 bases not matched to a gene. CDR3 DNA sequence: TGCAGCGCTGTAAAGCGGGAGGGAGAGACCCAGTACTTC. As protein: CSAVKREGETQYF. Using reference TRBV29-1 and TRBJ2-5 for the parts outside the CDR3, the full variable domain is SAVISQKPSRDICQRGTSLTIQCQVDSQVTMMFWYRQQPGQSLTLIATANQGSEATYESGFVIDKFPISRPNLTFSTLTVSNMSPEDSSIYLCSAVKREGETQYFGPGTRLLVL.

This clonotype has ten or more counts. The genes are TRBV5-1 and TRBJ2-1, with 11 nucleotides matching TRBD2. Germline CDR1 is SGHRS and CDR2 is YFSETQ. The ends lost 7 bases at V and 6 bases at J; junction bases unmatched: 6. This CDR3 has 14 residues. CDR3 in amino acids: CASGPGLAGNEQFF. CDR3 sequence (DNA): TGCGCCAGCGGGCCAGGACTAGCGGGCAATGAGCAGTTCTTC.

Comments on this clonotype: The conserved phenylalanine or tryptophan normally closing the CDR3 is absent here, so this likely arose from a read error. The CDR3 protein is CASSPGTSGRGLDEQYL. CDR3 in DNA: TGTGCCAGCAGCCCCGGGACTAGCGGGAGAGGGCTGGACGAGCAGTACCTC. The chain links TRBV7-9 to TRBJ2-7; TRBD2 matches at 14 bases. Germline V gives CDR1 SEHNR, CDR2 FQNEAQ (reference sequence). The CDR3 extends over 17 amino acids. After removal of 5 bases from V and 5 bases from J, the junction contained 11 bases not matched to a gene.

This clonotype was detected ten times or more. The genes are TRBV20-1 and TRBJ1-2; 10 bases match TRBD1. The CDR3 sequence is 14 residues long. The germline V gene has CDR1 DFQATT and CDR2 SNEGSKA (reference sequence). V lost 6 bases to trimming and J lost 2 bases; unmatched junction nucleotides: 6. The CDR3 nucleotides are TGCAGTGCAGACCCGGGACAGGGGAACTATGGCTACACCTTC. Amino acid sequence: CSADPGQGNYGYTF.